The 29 T cell receptor beta chains in this list originate from one sample, sequenced in a study of cytomegalovirus exposure and HLA in healthy donors. The PCR ran on 60 Vbeta and 13 Jbeta primers. Libraries were prepared by immunoSEQ multiplex PCR; TCRdb keeps only in-frame clonotypes and omits some of them. The table lists 150,000 to 200,000 clones, more than 80% of them singletons. Sequences were obtained from PBMCs. The receptors come from a woman between 18 and 30 years old in good health and CMV-seronegative.

The chain employs TRBV27 and TRBJ1-2; TRBD1 aligns across 10 bases. The CDR3 spans 14 residues. The junction had 4 bases not matched to a gene; V was cut back by 6 bases and J by 3 bases. The V gene's germline CDR1 is MNHEY and CDR2 SMNVEV (reference sequence). The CDR3 DNA follows: TGTGCCAGCAGGCCGGACAGGGGGGACTATGGCTACACCTTC. It encodes CASRPDRGDYGYTF.

A note on this clone: One end of the junction is discordant with germline, which a read error may explain. This CDR3 is also generated by other DNA sequences in the sample. CDR3 sequence: CASSYSQGVGTEAFF. CDR3 coding DNA: TGCGCCAGCAGTTACTCACAGGGTGTGGGCACTGAAGCTTTCTTT. The chain couples TRBV6-5 to TRBJ1-1; D perhaps matches TRBD1 (6 bases). Germline CDR1 and CDR2: MNHEY and SVGAGI. The CDR3 has 15 amino acids.

This clone was counted only a few times. The rearrangement joins TRBV19 to TRBJ2-1, with TRBD2 identical over 7 bases. Losses at the gene ends were 1 base for V and 6 bases for J; bases not matched to a gene: 6. The CDR3 extends over 15 amino acids. Germline assignment: CDR1 LNHDA and CDR2 SQIVND (reference sequence). In nucleotides, the CDR3 is TGTGCCAGTAGTATAGGGACTAGATCTCTCAATGAGCAGTTCTTC. This sequence encodes CASSIGTRSLNEQFF.

This clone appeared once. The rearrangement links TRBV28 to TRBJ2-7; D is ambiguous. Germline assignment: CDR1 MDHEN and CDR2 SYDVKM. V gave up 6 bases and J gave up 4 bases, with 13 bases separating them. CDR3 length equals 13 residues. CDR3 nucleotide sequence: TGTGCCAGCAGGTCAAATCCCTATTACGAGCAGTACTTC. This codes for CASRSNPYYEQYF.

This rearrangement joins TRBV6-1 to TRBJ2-2; D gene unclear. From germline, CDR1 is MNHNS and CDR2 SASEGT. V lost 2 bases to trimming and J lost 1 base, with 11 bases between them. The CDR3 loop spans 16 amino acids. CDR3 protein: CASSEKSQENTGELFF. The DNA of the CDR3 is TGTGCCAGCAGTGAAAAGAGTCAGGAGAACACCGGGGAGCTGTTTTTT.

The chain has TRBV5-1 and TRBJ2-5; 9 bases are a match to TRBD1. The germline V gene encodes CDR1 SGHRS and CDR2 YFSETQ. The CDR3 loop spans 18 amino acids. Trimming took 3 bases from V and 2 from J; bases not matched to a gene: 14. CDR3 sequence reads: CASSSGQGVPALQETQYF. The CDR3 DNA sequence: TGCGCCAGCAGCTCGGGACAGGGTGTCCCCGCTTTGCAAGAGACCCAGTACTTC.

The V and J genes are TRBV25-1 and TRBJ2-1; D possibly corresponds to TRBD2 (5 bases). This CDR3 contains 16 residues. Trimming left V 2 bases short and J 3 bases short, with 14 bases between. Germline V gene data show CDR1 as MGHDK and CDR2 as SYGVNS. The CDR3 is CASSEQSAVLYNEQFF. In DNA, the CDR3 is TGTGCCAGCAGTGAACAGTCAGCGGTACTCTACAATGAGCAGTTCTTC.

This clone was seen more than once but under ten times. V is TRBV2 and J is TRBJ1-2; perhaps TRBD1 as D (6 bases). V was trimmed by 6 bases and J by 0 bases, leaving 11 bases between them. Germline V gene lookup returns CDR1 SNHLY and CDR2 FYNNEI. The CDR3 covers 14 residues. The CDR3 spells CASSRQGTNYGYTF. Here the CDR3 DNA reads TGTGCCAGCAGCCGTCAGGGGACTAACTATGGCTACACCTTC.

The J gene is TRBJ1-2, the V gene TRBV6-5; a weak D match, TRBD1 (5 bases). Trimming removed 5 bases from V and 4 bases from J, with 11 bases in between. Germline CDR1 is MNHEY and CDR2 is SVGAGI. This CDR3 contains 13 residues. CDR3 sequence: CASSATGTYGYTF. The CDR3 DNA sequence: TGTGCCAGCAGTGCAACAGGCACCTATGGCTACACCTTC.

This clone showed up just once. The sample has other DNA sequences that encode this CDR3 too. The chain recombines TRBV6-5 with TRBJ1-2; 9 bases are a match to TRBD1. The CDR3 consists of 14 residues. Germline V gene data show CDR1 as MNHEY and CDR2 as SVGAGI. V lost 4 bases and J lost 2; bases outside the gene matches: 2. CDR3 sequence reads: CASSSGTGNYGYTF. In nucleotides, the CDR3 is TGTGCCAGCAGTTCCGGGACAGGGAACTATGGCTACACCTTC.

The chain couples TRBV28 to TRBJ1-1; D is unclear. From germline, CDR1 is MDHEN and CDR2 SYDVKM. The germline V and J ends were trimmed by 6 bases and 8 bases, with 13 bases remaining between them. The CDR3 spans 12 residues. The CDR3 bases are TGTGCCAGCAGGCTCCGGTATACGGAAGCTTTCTTT. Amino acids: CASRLRYTEAFF.

The chain combines TRBV5-8 with TRBJ1-1; tentatively, D is TRBD1 (5 bases). V was shortened by 4 bases and J by 4 bases, with 11 bases between the two germline ends. From germline, CDR1 is SGHTS and CDR2 YDEGEE. The CDR3 extends over 13 amino acids. CDR3 in DNA: TGTGCCAGCAGCCTCAGGGTTTCCACTGAAGCTTTCTTT. The encoded protein is CASSLRVSTEAFF. Together with reference TRBV5-8 and TRBJ1-1, the CDR3 gives the full variable domain: EAGVTQSPTHLIKTRGQQATLRCSPISGHTSVYWYQQALGLGLQFLLWYDEGEERNRGNFPPRFSGRQFPNYSSELNVNALELEDSALYLCASSLRVSTEAFFGQGTRLTVV.

Many counts were recorded for this clone. The chain combines TRBV29-1 with TRBJ1-2, with D possibly TRBD1 on 6 matching bases. This CDR3 region has 13 residues. Trimming cost V 6 bases and J 0 bases, with 11 bases left between them. Germline V gene lookup returns CDR1 SQVTM and CDR2 ANQGSEA. Here the CDR3 DNA reads TGCAGCGTCGCCCGGGACACTAACTATGGCTACACCTTC. Its protein is CSVARDTNYGYTF.

The chain has TRBV19 and TRBJ2-1; the match to TRBD2 covers 12 bases. This CDR3 region has 16 residues. CDR1 is LNHDA and CDR2 is SQIVND in the germline V gene (reference sequence). Trimming at V came to 6 bases and at J to 2 bases, leaving 5 bases not matched to a gene. CDR3 loop: CASRGLAGRTYNEQFF. As DNA, the CDR3 is TGTGCCAGTAGGGGACTAGCGGGTAGGACCTACAATGAGCAGTTCTTC.

The chain is built from TRBV28 and TRBJ1-1; D is possibly TRBD1 (5 bases). The CDR3 has 15 amino acids. V was trimmed by 5 bases and J by 1 base, leaving 14 bases between them. Germline V gene lookup returns CDR1 MDHEN and CDR2 SYDVKM. The CDR3 spells CASSPHRIQNTEAFF. DNA for the CDR3: TGTGCCAGCAGTCCCCACAGGATACAGAACACTGAAGCTTTCTTT.

V is TRBV5-4 and J is TRBJ1-2; TRBD1 matches 7 bases. Trimming cost V 0 bases and J 8 bases; bases outside gene matches: 4. The germline CDR1 and CDR2 sequences are SGHNT and YYREEE (reference sequence). CDR3 size: 13 residues. The CDR3 sequence is CASSLDQGGGYTF. The CDR3 nucleotides are TGTGCCAGCAGCTTGGACCAGGGGGGAGGCTACACCTTC.

The gene calls are TRBV28 and TRBJ2-1; 7 nucleotides line up with TRBD2. This CDR3 contains 14 residues. Germline-derived CDR1 and CDR2 are MDHEN and SYDVKM. Trimming took 6 bases from V and 10 from J; bases not matched to a gene: 12. The CDR3 reads CASRAIAGPLEQFF. The CDR3 nucleotides read TGTGCCAGCAGGGCGATAGCGGGCCCACTGGAGCAGTTCTTC.

This chain connects TRBV4-1 to TRBJ2-7; 9 positions match TRBD2. The CDR3 contains 18 residues. Germline-derived CDR1 and CDR2 are MGHRA and YSYEKL. Trimming at V came to 0 bases and at J to 4 bases, leaving 13 bases not matched to a gene. CDR3 loop: CASSQDPLLAGGNYEQYF. The CDR3 nucleotides read TGCGCCAGCAGCCAAGATCCCCTTTTGGCGGGAGGGAATTACGAGCAGTACTTC.

The table lists this clone with a few counts. The chain is built from TRBV5-4 and TRBJ1-1; D possibly corresponds to TRBD1 (6 bases). V lost 2 bases to trimming and J lost 4 bases, with 9 bases between them. CDR1 and CDR2 (germline): SGHNT, YYREEE (reference sequence). This CDR3 has 13 residues. Written as DNA, the CDR3 is TGTGCCAGCAGCTTCAGGGGCGGCACTGAAGCTTTCTTT. As protein: CASSFRGGTEAFF.

The chain couples TRBV7-2 to TRBJ2-7; D is perhaps TRBD2 (5 bases). There are 15 residues in the CDR3. The V gene lost 1 base and the J gene lost 2 bases, with 12 bases spanning the gap. Germline V CDR1 and CDR2: SGHTA, FQGNSA. As DNA, the CDR3 is TGTGCCAGCAGCTTAGATTCCGGGGATACCTACGAGCAGTACTTC. It specifies CASSLDSGDTYEQYF.

This rearrangement joins TRBV10-3 to TRBJ1-2; 7 positions agree with TRBD1. The CDR3 length is 14 residues. Trimming took 7 bases from V and 1 from J; bases not matched to a gene: 6. Germline CDR1 is ENHRY and CDR2 is SYGVKD. DNA of the CDR3: TGTGCCATCACTGACAGGGCTGGTAACTATGGCTACACCTTC. Protein product: CAITDRAGNYGYTF.

The chain has TRBV6-1 and TRBJ1-1; 7 bases agree with TRBD1. Per germline, CDR1 MNHNS and CDR2 SASEGT. V lost 11 bases and J lost 0; bases outside the gene matches: 3. The CDR3 is 12 amino acids. The CDR3 here is CAVTGMNTEAFF. The CDR3 DNA follows: TGTGCCGTGACAGGGATGAACACTGAAGCTTTCTTT.

Points on this clone: The same CDR3 can be traced to other DNA sequences in this sample. The CDR3 sequence is CASSFSGTSYEQYF. The DNA for the CDR3 is TGCGCCAGCAGCTTCTCGGGAACCTCCTACGAGCAGTACTTC. The chain uses TRBV5-1 and TRBJ2-7; the D gene is possibly TRBD2 (5 bases). V was trimmed by 2 bases and J by 0 bases, leaving 9 bases between them. Germline V gives CDR1 SGHRS, CDR2 YFSETQ. The CDR3 runs 14 residues. Combining the CDR3 with reference TRBV5-1 and TRBJ2-7 gives the whole variable domain KAGVTQTPRYLIKTRGQQVTLSCSPISGHRSVSWYQQTPGQGLQFLFEYFSETQRNKGNFPGRFSGRQFSNSRSEMNVSTLELGDSALYLCASSFSGTSYEQYFGPGTRLTVT.

The chain couples TRBV28 to TRBJ1-4; 9 bases are shared with TRBD1. The CDR3 is 15 residues long. CDR1 and CDR2 from the germline V gene are MDHEN and SYDVKM. With 4 bases clipped from V and 8 bases from J, the junction kept 8 bases outside the gene matches. The DNA for the CDR3 is TGTGCCAGCAGTTCCTCCGGGACAGGGAGAGAAAAACTGTTTTTT. This encodes CASSSSGTGREKLFF.

In its sample, this clone was seen a few times. The chain links TRBV25-1 to TRBJ2-7; D is possibly TRBD1 (5 bases). Germline-derived CDR1 and CDR2 are MGHDK and SYGVNS. The V and J ends lost 3 bases and 4 bases respectively, with 16 bases between them. This CDR3 comprises 15 residues. The CDR3: CASSDPAGFKYEQYF. The CDR3 DNA is TGTGCCAGCAGTGACCCTGCAGGGTTTAAATACGAGCAGTACTTC.

The CDR3 DNA follows: TGTGCCAGCAGTTTAGCGGTAGCAAGCACCGGGGAGCTGTTTTTT. This sequence encodes CASSLAVASTGELFF. This chain uses TRBV27 with TRBJ2-2, with D unresolved. Germline CDR1 reads MNHEY; CDR2 reads SMNVEV (reference sequence). Deletions cut 2 bases from V and 4 bases from J, with 11 bases between. The CDR3 loop spans 15 amino acids.

V usage is TRBV29-1 and J usage is TRBJ2-1, with 12 bases aligning to TRBD2. The CDR3 sequence is 15 residues long. The junction had 7 bases not matched to a gene; V was cut back by 3 bases and J by 7 bases. The germline V gene has CDR1 SQVTM and CDR2 ANQGSEA. CDR3 nucleotides: TGCAGCGTTGACAGACTAGCGGGAGTTGGAAATGAGCAGTTCTTC. It specifies CSVDRLAGVGNEQFF.

Here the CDR3 DNA reads TGTGCCAGCAGTTCCTCGGGGAGCTTGAACACTGAAGCTTTCTTT. This sequence encodes CASSSSGSLNTEAFF. V gene TRBV28 combines with J gene TRBJ1-1; D remains ambiguous. The CDR3 covers 15 residues. V was pared by 4 bases and J by 0 bases, with 12 bases between. In germline, CDR1 is MDHEN, CDR2 SYDVKM. Complete variable domain (other parts from reference TRBV28 and TRBJ1-1): DVKVTQSSRYLVKRTGEKVFLECVQDMDHENMFWYRQDPGLGLRLIYFSYDVKMKEKGDIPEGYSVSREKKERFSLILESASTNQTSMYLCASSSSGSLNTEAFFGQGTRLTVV.

The chain joins TRBV7-6 to TRBJ1-1; 8 bases agree with TRBD1. This CDR3 is built from 13 residues. Germline V gives CDR1 SGHVS, CDR2 FNYEAQ. V lost 5 bases to trimming and J lost 10 bases; unmatched junction nucleotides: 9. DNA of the CDR3: TGTGCCAGCAGCGCCACAGGGGGAAGTGGAGCTTTCTTT. Encoded protein: CASSATGGSGAFF.